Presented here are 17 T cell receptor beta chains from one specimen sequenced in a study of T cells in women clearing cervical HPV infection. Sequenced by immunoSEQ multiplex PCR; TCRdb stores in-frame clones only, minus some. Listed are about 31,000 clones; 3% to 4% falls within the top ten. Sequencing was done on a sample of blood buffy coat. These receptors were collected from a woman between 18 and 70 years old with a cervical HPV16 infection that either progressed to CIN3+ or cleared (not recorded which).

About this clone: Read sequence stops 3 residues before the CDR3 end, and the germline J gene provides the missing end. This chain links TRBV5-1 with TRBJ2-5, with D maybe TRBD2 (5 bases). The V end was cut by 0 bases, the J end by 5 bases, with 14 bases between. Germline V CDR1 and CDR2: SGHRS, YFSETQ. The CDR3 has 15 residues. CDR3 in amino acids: CASSLASRVWETQYF. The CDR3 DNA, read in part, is TGCGCCAGCAGCTTGGCATCGAGGGTATGGGAGACC. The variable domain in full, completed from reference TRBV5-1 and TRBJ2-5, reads KAGVTQTPRYLIKTRGQQVTLSCSPISGHRSVSWYQQTPGQGLQFLFEYFSETQRNKGNFPGRFSGRQFSNSRSEMNVSTLELGDSALYLCASSLASRVWETQYFGPGTRLLVL.

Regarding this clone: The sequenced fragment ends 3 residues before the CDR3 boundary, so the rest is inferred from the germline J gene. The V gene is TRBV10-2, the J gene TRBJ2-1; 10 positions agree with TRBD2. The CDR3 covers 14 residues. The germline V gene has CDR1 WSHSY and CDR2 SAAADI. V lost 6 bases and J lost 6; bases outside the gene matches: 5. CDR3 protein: CASRPGLATNEQFF. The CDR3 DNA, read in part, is TGCGCCAGCAGGCCGGGACTAGCGACCAATGAG.

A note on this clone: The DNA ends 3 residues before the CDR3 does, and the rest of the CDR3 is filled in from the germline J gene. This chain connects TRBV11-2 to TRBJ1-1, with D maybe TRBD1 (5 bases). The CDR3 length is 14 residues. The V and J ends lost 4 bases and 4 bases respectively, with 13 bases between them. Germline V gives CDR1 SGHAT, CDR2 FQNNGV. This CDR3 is CASSSSGGGTEAFF. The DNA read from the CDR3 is TGTGCCAGCAGCTCATCCGGGGGGGGCACTGAA.

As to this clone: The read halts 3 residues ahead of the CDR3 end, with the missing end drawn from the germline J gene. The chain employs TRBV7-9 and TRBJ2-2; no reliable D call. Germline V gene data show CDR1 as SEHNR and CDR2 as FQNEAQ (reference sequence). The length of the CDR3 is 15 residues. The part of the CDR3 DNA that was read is TGTGCCAGCAGCTTAGCAGGTTCTCGGGTTTCACCG. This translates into CASSLAGSRVSP. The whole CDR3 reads CASSLAGSRVSPLFF.

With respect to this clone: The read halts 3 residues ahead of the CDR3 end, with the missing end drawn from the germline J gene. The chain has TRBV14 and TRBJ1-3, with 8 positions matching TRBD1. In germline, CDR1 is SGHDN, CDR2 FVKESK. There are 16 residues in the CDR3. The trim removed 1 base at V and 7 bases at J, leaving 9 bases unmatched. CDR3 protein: CASSQGLAGGLNTIYF. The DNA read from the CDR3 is TGTGCCAGCAGCCAAGGATTGGCAGGGGGCCTGAACACC. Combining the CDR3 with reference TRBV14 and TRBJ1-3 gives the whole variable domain EAGVTQFPSHSVIEKGQTVTLRCDPISGHDNLYWYRRVMGKEIKFLLHFVKESKQDESGMPNNRFLAERTGGTYSTLKVQPAELEDSGVYFCASSQGLAGGLNTIYFGEGSWLTVV.

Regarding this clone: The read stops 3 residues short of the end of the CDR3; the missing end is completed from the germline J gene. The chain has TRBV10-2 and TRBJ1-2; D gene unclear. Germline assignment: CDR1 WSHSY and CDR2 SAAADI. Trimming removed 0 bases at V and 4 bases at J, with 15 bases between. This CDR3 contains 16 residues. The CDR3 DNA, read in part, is TGCGCCAGCAGTGAGTCGTTTTCGGGTGCTCTCTATGGC. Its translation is CASSESFSGALYG. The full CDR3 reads CASSESFSGALYGYTF.

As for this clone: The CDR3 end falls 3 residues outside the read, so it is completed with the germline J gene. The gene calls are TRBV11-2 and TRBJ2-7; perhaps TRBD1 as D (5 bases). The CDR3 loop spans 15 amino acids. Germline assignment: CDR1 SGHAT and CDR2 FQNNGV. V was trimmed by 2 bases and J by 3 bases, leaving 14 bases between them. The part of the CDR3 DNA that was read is TGTGCCAGCAGCTTAATTCCTGACAGTGACTACGAG. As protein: CASSLIPDSDYE. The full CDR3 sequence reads CASSLIPDSDYEQYF.

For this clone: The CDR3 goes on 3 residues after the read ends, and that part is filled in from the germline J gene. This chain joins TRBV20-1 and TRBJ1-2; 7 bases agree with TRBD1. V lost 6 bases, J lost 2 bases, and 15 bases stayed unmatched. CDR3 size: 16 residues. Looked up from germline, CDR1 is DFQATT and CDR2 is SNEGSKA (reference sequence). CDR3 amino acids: CSALGPTGTSNYGYTF. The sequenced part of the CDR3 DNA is TGCAGTGCATTGGGTCCGACAGGGACGTCGAACTATGGC.

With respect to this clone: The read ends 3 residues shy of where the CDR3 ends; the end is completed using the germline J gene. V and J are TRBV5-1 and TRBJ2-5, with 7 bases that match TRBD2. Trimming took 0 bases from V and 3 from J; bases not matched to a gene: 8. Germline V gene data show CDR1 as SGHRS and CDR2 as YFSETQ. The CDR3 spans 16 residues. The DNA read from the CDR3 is TGCGCCAGCAGCTTGGTGGCGGGGGTACAAGAAGAGACC. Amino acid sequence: CASSLVAGVQEET. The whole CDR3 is CASSLVAGVQEETQYF.

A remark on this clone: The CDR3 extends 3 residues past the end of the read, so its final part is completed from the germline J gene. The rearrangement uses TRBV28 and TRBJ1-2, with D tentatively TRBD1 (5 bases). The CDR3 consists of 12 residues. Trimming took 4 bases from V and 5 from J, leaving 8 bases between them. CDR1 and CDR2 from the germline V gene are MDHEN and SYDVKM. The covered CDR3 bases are TGTGCCAGCAGTTCCCCAGGGTATGGC. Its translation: CASSSPGYG. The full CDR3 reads CASSSPGYGYTF.

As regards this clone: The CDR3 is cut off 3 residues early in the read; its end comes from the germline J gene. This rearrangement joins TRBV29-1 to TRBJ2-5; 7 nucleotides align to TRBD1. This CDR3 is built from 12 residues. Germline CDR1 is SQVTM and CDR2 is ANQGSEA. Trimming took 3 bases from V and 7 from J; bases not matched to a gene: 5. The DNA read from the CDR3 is TGCAGCGTTGATACAGGGGAAGGGACC. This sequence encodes CSVDTGEGT. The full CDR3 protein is CSVDTGEGTQYF.

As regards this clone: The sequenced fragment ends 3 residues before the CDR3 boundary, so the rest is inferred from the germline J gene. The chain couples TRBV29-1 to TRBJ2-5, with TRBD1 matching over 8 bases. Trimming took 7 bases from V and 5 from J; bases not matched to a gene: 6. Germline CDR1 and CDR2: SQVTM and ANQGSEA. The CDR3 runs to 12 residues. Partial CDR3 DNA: TGCAGCGGGAGGACAGGGTCGGAGACC. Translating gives CSGRTGSET. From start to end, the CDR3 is CSGRTGSETQYF.

CDR3 DNA, as far as it was read: TGCAGTGCTAGGCGGGGGGGACAAGAGACG. Translating gives CSARRGGQET. The whole CDR3 sequence reads CSARRGGQETQYF. V usage is TRBV20-1 and J usage is TRBJ2-3, with TRBD2 matching over 9 bases. With the read ending 3 residues before the CDR3 end, the germline J gene is used to fill in that end. This CDR3 contains 13 residues. Germline values: CDR1 DFQATT, CDR2 SNEGSKA (reference sequence).

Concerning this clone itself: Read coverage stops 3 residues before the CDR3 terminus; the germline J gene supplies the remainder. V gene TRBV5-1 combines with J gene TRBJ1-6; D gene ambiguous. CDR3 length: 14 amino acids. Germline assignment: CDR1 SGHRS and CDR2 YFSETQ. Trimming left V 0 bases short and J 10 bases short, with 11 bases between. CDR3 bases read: TGCGCCAGCAGCTTGGGGTCTCGCGGGTCACCC. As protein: CASSLGSRGSP. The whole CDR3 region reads CASSLGSRGSPLHF.

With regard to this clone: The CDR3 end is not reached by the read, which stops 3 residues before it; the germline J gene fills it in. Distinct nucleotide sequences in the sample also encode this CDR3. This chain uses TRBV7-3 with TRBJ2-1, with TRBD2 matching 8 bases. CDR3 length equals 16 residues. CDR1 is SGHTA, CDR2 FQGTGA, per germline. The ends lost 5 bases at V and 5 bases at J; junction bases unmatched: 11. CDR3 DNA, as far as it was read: TGTGCCAGCAGCCTTAGCGGGGTCATCTGGGACAATGAG. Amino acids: CASSLSGVIWDNE. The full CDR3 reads CASSLSGVIWDNEQFF.

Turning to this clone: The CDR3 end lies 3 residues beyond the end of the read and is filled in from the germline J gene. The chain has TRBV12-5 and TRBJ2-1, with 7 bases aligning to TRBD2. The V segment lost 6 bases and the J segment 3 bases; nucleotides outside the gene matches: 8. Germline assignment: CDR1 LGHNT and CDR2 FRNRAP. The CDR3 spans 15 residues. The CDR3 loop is CASGPERGLYNEQFF. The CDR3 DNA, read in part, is TGTGCTAGTGGACCCGAGCGGGGACTCTACAATGAG.

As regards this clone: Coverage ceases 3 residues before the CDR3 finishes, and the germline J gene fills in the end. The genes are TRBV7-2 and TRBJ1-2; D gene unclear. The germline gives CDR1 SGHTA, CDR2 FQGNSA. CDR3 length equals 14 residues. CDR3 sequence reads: CASSSVRESVDYTF. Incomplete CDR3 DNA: TGTGCCAGCAGCTCAGTCAGAGAATCAGTTGAC.